The clone carrying this T cell receptor (beta chain) was counted ten times or more. J was trimmed by 5 bases and V by 4 bases; bases with no gene match: 19. CDR1 is SEHNR, CDR2 FQNEAQ, per germline (reference sequence). CDR3 length: 18 residues. This sample was included in a study of molecular identifiers for immune sequencing clone quantification. TCRdb re-called the PCR reads with MiXCR, one entry per CDR3 protein. The sample lists hundreds of thousands of distinct CDR3 sequences, 25% occurring once. V gene TRBV7-9 combines with J gene TRBJ2-7; 8 nucleotides agree with TRBD1. The receptor was isolated from a human donor in good health. Some libraries in this study had Jurkat cell RNA spiked in. Sequencing was done on a sample of naive CD8+ T cells from blood, with Jurkat cell RNA spiked in. The subset was: FACS-sorted CD8+CD4-CCR7+CD45RA+ naive T cells. Here the CDR3 reads CASSSSLGQGSVIDEQYF. The CDR3 DNA is TGTGCCAGCAGCTCCAGTCTCGGACAGGGATCAGTTATCGACGAGCAGTACTTC.